The 4 T cell receptor beta chains listed next were all sequenced from one sample in a study of blood T cells in healthy people across ages. Together with a sample-barcoded 5' primer, a J-beta primer mix was included in a second PCR lasting about 7 to 12 cycles. TCRdb redid the calling of the 5' RACE reads with MiXCR, one entry per CDR3 protein. The sample holds approximately 1,100,000 distinct CDR3 sequences; 45% are singletons and the top ten take approximately 17%. The sequenced sample was blood. The source of these receptors is a woman aged 60 to 75 in good health.

This clonotype was observed a few times. For the CDR3, the DNA is TGTGCCAGCAGTGAGGGACAGGTCAAAAACATTCAGTACTTC. This translates into CASSEGQVKNIQYF. The chain couples TRBV6-1 to TRBJ2-4; TRBD1 agrees at 8 bases. The CDR3 consists of 14 residues. Looked up from germline, CDR1 is MNHNS and CDR2 is SASEGT. The V segment lost 3 bases and the J segment 3 bases; nucleotides outside the gene matches: 1.

This clonotype was recorded a few times. The rearrangement links TRBV5-6 to TRBJ2-7; D gene ambiguous. CDR1 SGHDT and CDR2 YYEEEE come from the germline V gene. V was trimmed by 5 bases and J by 2 bases, leaving 8 bases between them. CDR3 size: 12 residues. The CDR3 region has the DNA TGTGCCAGCAGATACGAAACCTACGAGCAGTACTTC. It yields the protein CASRYETYEQYF.

In nucleotides, the CDR3 is TGCAGTGCTAGGGCCCTAGCGGGAGGCACAGATACGCAGTATTTT. Amino acid sequence: CSARALAGGTDTQYF. The rearrangement links TRBV20-1 to TRBJ2-3, with 10 bases identical to TRBD2. The CDR3 contains 15 residues. Trimming removed 3 bases from V and 1 base from J; junction bases left unmatched: 4. The germline CDR1 and CDR2 sequences are DFQATT and SNEGSKA (reference sequence).

The table lists this clonotype with a few counts. This sequence joins TRBV27 and TRBJ2-1; D remains ambiguous. V shed 6 bases and J shed 10 bases, with 13 bases lying between them. CDR1 is MNHEY, CDR2 SMNVEV, per germline (reference sequence). The CDR3 consists of 12 residues. CDR3 sequence: CASSHRVSEQFF. The CDR3 DNA sequence: TGTGCCAGCAGCCACCGGGTAAGCGAGCAGTTCTTC.